This T cell receptor beta chain was recorded in a study of cytomegalovirus exposure and HLA in healthy donors. With respect to this clone: Its matching antigen is unknown.

Study-wide results and limits: Most TCR sequences were rare, but some public TCRs occurred in many donors. A later analysis linked around 17,000 TCR beta sequences to HLA alleles at 0.05 false discovery rate. It was shown in a later analysis that HLA-associated TCR beta chains were more clonally expanded than other, equally common chains. Published work reported that the classifier diagnosed cytomegalovirus status with high specificity and sensitivity.

The V end was cut by 4 bases, the J end by 5 bases, with 17 bases between. This CDR3 comprises 14 residues. The V gene's germline CDR1 is SQVTM and CDR2 ANQGSEA. PCR amplification relied on 60 Vbeta primers (plus 13 Jbeta primers). TCRdb's copy holds only in-frame clones and misses some; the assay was immunoSEQ multiplex PCR. This specimen shows 60,000 or so clones; the ten leading clones hold less than 2.5%. This sequence was found in a woman aged 18-30 years in good health and CMV-seronegative. Sequencing was done on a sample of PBMCs. The genes are TRBV29-1 and TRBJ1-1; D possibly corresponds to TRBD1 (6 bases). The CDR3 loop is CSVGRTDRGTEAFF. The CDR3 DNA follows: TGCAGCGTTGGAAGGACAGACCGAGGAACTGAAGCTTTCTTT.